This T cell receptor beta chain was recovered during a study of blood T cell repertoires in COVID-19. Turning to the study itself: Sites across the United States, Italy and Spain contributed samples from acute and convalescent COVID-19. T cells, B-cell-depleted T cells, or PBMCs supplied cDNA or gDNA.

How the authors handled the data: Amplification of reference gene primers provided the estimated nucleated cell counts. Method: immunoSEQ multiplex PCR; TCRdb's copy keeps in-frame clones and lacks some. V, J and clone size derive from that table, while D and trimming were established from the DNA sequence. The sample contains over 120,000 clones, 70% to 80% of which appear only once. In its sample, this clone was seen many times. Enrolment of Seattle patients took place during active infection, and they were followed longitudinally. V lost 5 bases, J lost 1 base, and 7 bases stayed unmatched. Germline V gives CDR1 LGHNA, CDR2 YNFKEQ. This CDR3 is 15 amino acids long.

The chain recombines TRBV4-2 with TRBJ2-5, with 7 bases matching TRBD1. Material for sequencing was peripheral blood. The sequence was collected from a woman in her sixties or seventies with COVID-19, enrolled during active disease. CDR3 DNA: TGTGCCAGCAGCTACACCCGGGACAGCCAAGAGACCCAGTACTTC. Protein: CASSYTRDSQETQYF.